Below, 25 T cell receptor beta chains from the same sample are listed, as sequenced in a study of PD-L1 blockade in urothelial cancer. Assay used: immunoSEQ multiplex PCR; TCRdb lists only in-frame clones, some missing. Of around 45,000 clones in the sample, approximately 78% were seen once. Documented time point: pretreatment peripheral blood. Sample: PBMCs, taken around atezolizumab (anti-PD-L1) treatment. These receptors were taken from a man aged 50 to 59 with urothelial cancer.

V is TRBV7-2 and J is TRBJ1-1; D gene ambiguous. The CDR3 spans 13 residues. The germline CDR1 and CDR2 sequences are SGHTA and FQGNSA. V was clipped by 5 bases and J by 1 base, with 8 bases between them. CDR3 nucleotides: TGTGCCAGCAGCCTACAGCCGAACACTGAAGCTTTCTTT. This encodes CASSLQPNTEAFF.

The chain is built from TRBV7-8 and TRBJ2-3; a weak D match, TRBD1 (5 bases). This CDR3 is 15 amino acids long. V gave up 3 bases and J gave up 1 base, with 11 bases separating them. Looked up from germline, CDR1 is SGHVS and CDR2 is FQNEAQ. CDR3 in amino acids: CASSFRVPGTDTQYF. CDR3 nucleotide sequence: TGTGCCAGCAGCTTCAGGGTACCAGGCACAGATACGCAGTATTTT.

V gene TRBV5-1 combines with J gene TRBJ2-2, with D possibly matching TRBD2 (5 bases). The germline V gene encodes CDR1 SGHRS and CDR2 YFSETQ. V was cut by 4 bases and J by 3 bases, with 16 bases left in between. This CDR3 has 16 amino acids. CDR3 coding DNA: TGCGCCAGCAGCGGAAAGTGGGGAGAGGACACCGGGGAGCTGTTTTTT. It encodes CASSGKWGEDTGELFF.

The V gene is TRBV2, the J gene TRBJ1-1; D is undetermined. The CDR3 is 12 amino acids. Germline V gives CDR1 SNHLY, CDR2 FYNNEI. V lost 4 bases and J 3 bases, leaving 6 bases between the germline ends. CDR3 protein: CASSGGYTEAFF. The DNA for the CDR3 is TGTGCCAGCAGTGGCGGGTACACTGAAGCTTTCTTT.

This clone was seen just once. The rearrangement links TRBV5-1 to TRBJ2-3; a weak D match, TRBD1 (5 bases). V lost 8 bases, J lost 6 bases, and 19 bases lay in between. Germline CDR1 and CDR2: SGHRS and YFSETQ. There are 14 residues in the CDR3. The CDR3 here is CASTNSGRWDTQYF. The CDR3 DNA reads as TGCGCCAGTACAAACTCAGGGCGGTGGGATACGCAGTATTTT.

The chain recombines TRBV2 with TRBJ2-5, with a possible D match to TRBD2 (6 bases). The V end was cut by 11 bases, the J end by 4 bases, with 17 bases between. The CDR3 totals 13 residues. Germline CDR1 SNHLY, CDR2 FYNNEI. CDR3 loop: CASMTMGGETQYF. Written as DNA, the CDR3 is TGTGCCTCAATGACAATGGGAGGAGAGACCCAGTACTTC.

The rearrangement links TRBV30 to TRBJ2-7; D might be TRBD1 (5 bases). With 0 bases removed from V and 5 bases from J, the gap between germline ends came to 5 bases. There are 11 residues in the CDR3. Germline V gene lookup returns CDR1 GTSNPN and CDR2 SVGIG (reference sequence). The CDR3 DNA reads TGTGCCTGGAGTGTCAGGGACGAGCAGTACTTC. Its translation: CAWSVRDEQYF. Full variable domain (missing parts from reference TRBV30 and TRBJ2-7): SQTIHQWPATLVQPVGSPLSLECTVEGTSNPNLYWYRQAAGRGLQLLFYSVGIGQISSEVPQNLSASRPQDRQFILSSKKLLLSDSGFYLCAWSVRDEQYFGPGTRLTVT.

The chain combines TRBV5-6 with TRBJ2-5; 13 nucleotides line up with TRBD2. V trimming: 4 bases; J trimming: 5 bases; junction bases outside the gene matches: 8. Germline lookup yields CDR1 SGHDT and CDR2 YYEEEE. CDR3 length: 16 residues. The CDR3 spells CASSAGTSGDWETQYF. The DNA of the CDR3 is TGTGCCAGCAGCGCCGGGACTAGCGGGGATTGGGAGACCCAGTACTTC.

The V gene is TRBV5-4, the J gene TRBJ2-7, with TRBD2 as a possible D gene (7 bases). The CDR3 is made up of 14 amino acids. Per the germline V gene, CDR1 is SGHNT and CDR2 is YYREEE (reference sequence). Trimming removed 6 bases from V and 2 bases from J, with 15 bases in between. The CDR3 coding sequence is TGTGCCAGCACCTGGGAGGGGGTAACCTACGAGCAGTACTTC. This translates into CASTWEGVTYEQYF.

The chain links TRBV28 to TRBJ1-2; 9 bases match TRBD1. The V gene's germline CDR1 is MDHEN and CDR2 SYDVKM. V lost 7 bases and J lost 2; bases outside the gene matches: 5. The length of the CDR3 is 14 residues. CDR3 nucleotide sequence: TGTGCCAGCAAGGAGACAGGGGGAAACTATGGCTACACCTTC. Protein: CASKETGGNYGYTF.

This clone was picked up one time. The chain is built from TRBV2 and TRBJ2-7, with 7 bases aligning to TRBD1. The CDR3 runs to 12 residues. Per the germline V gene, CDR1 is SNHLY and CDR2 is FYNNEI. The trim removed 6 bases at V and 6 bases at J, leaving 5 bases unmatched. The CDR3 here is CASRRQGGEQYF. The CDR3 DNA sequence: TGTGCCAGCAGGCGACAGGGTGGCGAGCAGTACTTC.

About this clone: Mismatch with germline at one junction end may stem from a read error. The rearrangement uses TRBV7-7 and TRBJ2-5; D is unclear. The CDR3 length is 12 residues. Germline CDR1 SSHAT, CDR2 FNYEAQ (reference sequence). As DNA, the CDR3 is TGTGCTAGCAGCCCCGTTCAAGAGACCCAGTACTTC. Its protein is CASSPVQETQYF.

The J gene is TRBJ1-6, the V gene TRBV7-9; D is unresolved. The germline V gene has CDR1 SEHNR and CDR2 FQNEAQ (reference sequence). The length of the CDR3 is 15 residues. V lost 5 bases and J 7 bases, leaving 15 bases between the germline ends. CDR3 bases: TGTGCCAGCAGCCCTCGGGAGGACGCAAATTCACCCCTCCACTTT. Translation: CASSPREDANSPLHF. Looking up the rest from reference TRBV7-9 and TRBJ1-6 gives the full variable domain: DTGVSQNPRHKITKRGQNVTFRCDPISEHNRLYWYRQTLGQGPEFLTYFQNEAQLEKSRLLSDRFSAERPKGSFSTLEIQRTEQGDSAMYLCASSPREDANSPLHFGNGTRLTVT.

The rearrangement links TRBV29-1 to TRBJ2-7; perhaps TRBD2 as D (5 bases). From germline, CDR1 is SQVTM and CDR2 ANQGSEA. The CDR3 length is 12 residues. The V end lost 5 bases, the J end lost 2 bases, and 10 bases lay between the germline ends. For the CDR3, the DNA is TGCAGCGTTTCCGGGAACGCCTACGAGCAGTACTTC. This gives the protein CSVSGNAYEQYF.

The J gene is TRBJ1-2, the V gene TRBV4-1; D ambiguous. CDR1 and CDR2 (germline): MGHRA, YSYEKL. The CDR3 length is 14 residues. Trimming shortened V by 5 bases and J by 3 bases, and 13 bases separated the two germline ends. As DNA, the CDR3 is TGCGCCAGCAGCTCCCGTAAATCCGACTATGGCTACACCTTC. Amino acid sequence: CASSSRKSDYGYTF.

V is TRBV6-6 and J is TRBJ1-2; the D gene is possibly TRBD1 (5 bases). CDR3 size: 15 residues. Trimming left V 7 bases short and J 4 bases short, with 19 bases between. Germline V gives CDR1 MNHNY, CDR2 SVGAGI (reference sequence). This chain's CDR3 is CASTLRRQGPYGYTF. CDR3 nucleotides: TGTGCCAGCACCCTCCGGCGGCAGGGCCCCTATGGCTACACCTTC.

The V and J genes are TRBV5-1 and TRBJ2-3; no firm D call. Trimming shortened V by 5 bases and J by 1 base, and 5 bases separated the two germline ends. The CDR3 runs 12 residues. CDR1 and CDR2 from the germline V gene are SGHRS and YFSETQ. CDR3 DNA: TGCGCCAGCAGGCCGGGCACAGATACGCAGTATTTT. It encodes CASRPGTDTQYF.

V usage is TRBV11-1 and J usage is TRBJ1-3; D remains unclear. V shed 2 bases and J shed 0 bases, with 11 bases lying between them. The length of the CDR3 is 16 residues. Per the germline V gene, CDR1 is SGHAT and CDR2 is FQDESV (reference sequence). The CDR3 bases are TGTGCCAGCAGCTTACGCGGCAGCATCTCTGGAAACACCATATATTTT. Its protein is CASSLRGSISGNTIYF. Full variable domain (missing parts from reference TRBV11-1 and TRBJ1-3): EAEVAQSPRYKITEKSQAVAFWCDPISGHATLYWYRQILGQGPELLVQFQDESVVDDSQLPKDRFSAERLKGVDSTLKIQPAELGDSAMYLCASSLRGSISGNTIYFGEGSWLTVV.

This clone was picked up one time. CDR3: CASSEDRDEQFF. The DNA for the CDR3 is TGTGCCAGCAGTGAAGACAGGGACGAGCAGTTCTTC. The J gene is TRBJ2-1, the V gene TRBV2; D may be TRBD1 (6 bases). Trimming took off 1 base at V and 10 bases at J, with 8 bases between the two ends. This CDR3 comprises 12 residues. The germline CDR1 and CDR2 sequences are SNHLY and FYNNEI.

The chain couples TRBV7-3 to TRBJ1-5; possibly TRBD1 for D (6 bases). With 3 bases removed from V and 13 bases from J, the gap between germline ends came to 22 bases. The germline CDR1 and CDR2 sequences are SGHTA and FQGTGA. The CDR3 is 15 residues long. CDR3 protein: CASSFSSGEWTLQHF. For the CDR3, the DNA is TGTGCCAGCAGCTTCTCTTCAGGGGAGTGGACCCTTCAGCATTTT.

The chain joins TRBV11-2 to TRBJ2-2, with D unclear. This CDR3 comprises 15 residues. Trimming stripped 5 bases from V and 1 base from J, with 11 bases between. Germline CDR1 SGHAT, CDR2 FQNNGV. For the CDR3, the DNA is TGTGCCAGCAGCGCTCGACTCTTGAACACCGGGGAGCTGTTTTTT. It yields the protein CASSARLLNTGELFF.

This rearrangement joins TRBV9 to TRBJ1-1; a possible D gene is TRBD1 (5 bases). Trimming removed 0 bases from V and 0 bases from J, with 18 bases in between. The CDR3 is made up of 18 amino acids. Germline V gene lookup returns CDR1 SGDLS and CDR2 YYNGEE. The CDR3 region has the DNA TGTGCCAGCAGCGTAGCGGGGGGAGTCGGGTTGGTGAACACTGAAGCTTTCTTT. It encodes CASSVAGGVGLVNTEAFF.

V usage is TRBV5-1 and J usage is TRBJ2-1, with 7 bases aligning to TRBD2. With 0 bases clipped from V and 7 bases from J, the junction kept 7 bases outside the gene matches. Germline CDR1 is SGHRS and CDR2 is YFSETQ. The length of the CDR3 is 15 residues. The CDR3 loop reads CASSLVGARGNEQFF. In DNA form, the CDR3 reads TGCGCCAGCAGCTTGGTAGGGGCGCGGGGGAATGAGCAGTTCTTC. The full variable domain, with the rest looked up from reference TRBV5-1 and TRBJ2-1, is KAGVTQTPRYLIKTRGQQVTLSCSPISGHRSVSWYQQTPGQGLQFLFEYFSETQRNKGNFPGRFSGRQFSNSRSEMNVSTLELGDSALYLCASSLVGARGNEQFFGPGTRLTVL.

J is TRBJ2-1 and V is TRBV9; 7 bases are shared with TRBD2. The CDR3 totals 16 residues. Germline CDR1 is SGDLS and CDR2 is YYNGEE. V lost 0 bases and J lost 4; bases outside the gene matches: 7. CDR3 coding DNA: TGTGCCAGCAGCGTAGTAGGAGGGAGGGGATACAATGAGCAGTTCTTC. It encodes CASSVVGGRGYNEQFF.

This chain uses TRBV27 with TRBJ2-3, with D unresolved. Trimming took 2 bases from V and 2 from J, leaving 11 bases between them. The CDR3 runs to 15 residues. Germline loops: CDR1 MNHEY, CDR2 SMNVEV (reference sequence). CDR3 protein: CASSLDGAITDTQYF. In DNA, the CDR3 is TGTGCCAGCAGTTTAGATGGAGCCATCACAGATACGCAGTATTTT.